The 10 T cell receptor beta chains presented below share a single source sample, sequenced in a study of Graves' ophthalmopathy and Graves' hyperthyroidism. RNA transcripts yielded amplified TCR beta CDR3 regions. Second-round multiplex PCR came after first-round RT-PCR with HTBI primers. TCRdb recomputed calls from the multiplex PCR reads with MiXCR, one row per CDR3 protein. The sample comprises about 370,000 distinct CDR3 sequences, 17% of which are singletons, and around 2.4% rests with the top ten. The sample was peripheral blood. These receptors were collected from an adult woman with stable Graves' hyperthyroidism.

There are many counts of this clonotype. The gene calls are TRBV7-8 and TRBJ2-7, with D possibly being TRBD2 (6 bases). Looked up from germline, CDR1 is SGHVS and CDR2 is FQNEAQ. The CDR3 has 13 amino acids. The germline V and J ends were trimmed by 5 bases and 6 bases, with 14 bases remaining between them. CDR3 region: CASSDGGSGEQYF. CDR3 DNA: TGTGCCAGCAGCGACGGAGGGTCCGGCGAGCAGTACTTC.

This clonotype was seen at least ten times. The chain has TRBV19 and TRBJ2-5, with D unclear. V lost 3 bases, J lost 5 bases, and 4 bases lay in between. Per germline, CDR1 LNHDA and CDR2 SQIVND (reference sequence). The CDR3 totals 11 residues. Written as DNA, the CDR3 is TGTGCCAGTAGTATGGCGGAGACCCAGTACTTC. Translation gives CASSMAETQYF.

The rearrangement uses TRBV27 and TRBJ1-2, with a tentative D call TRBD1 (6 bases). Per the germline V gene, CDR1 is MNHEY and CDR2 is SMNVEV (reference sequence). This CDR3 comprises 15 residues. With 4 bases removed from V and 8 bases from J, the gap between germline ends came to 20 bases. CDR3 sequence (DNA): TGTGCCAGCAGTTCATGGGGGGGCGCGAGGGTGGGCTACACCTTC. As protein: CASSSWGGARVGYTF.

This clonotype was counted at least ten times. V and J are TRBV28 and TRBJ2-7; D is perhaps TRBD1 (5 bases). The CDR3 has 15 amino acids. Germline lookup yields CDR1 MDHEN and CDR2 SYDVKM. V was clipped by 2 bases and J by 1 base, with 12 bases between them. The CDR3 nucleotides are TGTGCCAGCAGTTTAGGCCCCGACAGTTCCTACGAGCAGTACTTC. This encodes CASSLGPDSSYEQYF.

This clonotype was found many times. The genes are TRBV6-5 and TRBJ1-5; no reliable D call. CDR3 length equals 15 residues. V was pared by 0 bases and J by 7 bases, with 13 bases between. Germline values: CDR1 MNHEY, CDR2 SVGAGI. The CDR3 coding sequence is TGTGCCAGCAGTTACTCGTACGGAGAGGGACAGCCCCAGCATTTT. Translating it yields CASSYSYGEGQPQHF.

This clonotype was observed many times. The rearrangement links TRBV12-3 or TRBV12-4 to TRBJ2-7; D is perhaps TRBD1 (6 bases). The V end was cut by 3 bases, the J end by 4 bases, with 13 bases between. The CDR3 sequence is 14 residues long. CDR3 DNA: TGTGCCAGCAGTTTTAACCGCCAGGGGTACGAGCAGTACTTC. This translates into CASSFNRQGYEQYF.

This clonotype has at least ten counts. CDR3 sequence: CASSENGKGLLAQETQYF. In nucleotides, the CDR3 is TGTGCCAGCAGTGAAAACGGGAAGGGTCTTCTGGCCCAAGAGACCCAGTACTTC. This sequence joins TRBV6-1 and TRBJ2-5, with a tentative D call TRBD2 (5 bases). The CDR3 has 18 residues. The V end lost 2 bases, the J end lost 1 base, and 20 bases lay between the germline ends. The germline V gene has CDR1 MNHNS and CDR2 SASEGT.

This clonotype came up many times. This rearrangement joins TRBV7-8 to TRBJ1-6; 7 nucleotides line up with TRBD1. Trimming at V came to 4 bases and at J to 7 bases, leaving 7 bases not matched to a gene. Looked up from germline, CDR1 is SGHVS and CDR2 is FQNEAQ. The CDR3 has 15 amino acids. CDR3 sequence: CASSSGGEGNSPLHF. DNA of the CDR3: TGTGCCAGCAGCTCAGGGGGAGAAGGAAATTCACCCCTCCACTTT.

This clonotype was recorded many times. The genes are TRBV28 and TRBJ1-2; TRBD1 is a possible D gene (6 bases). Looked up from germline, CDR1 is MDHEN and CDR2 is SYDVKM. Deletions cut 3 bases from V and 8 bases from J, with 19 bases between. This CDR3 comprises 15 residues. CDR3 sequence (DNA): TGTGCCAGCAGTTTCCCAGAGGGGGGGGCGAAGGGCTACACCTTC. It translates to CASSFPEGGAKGYTF.

The chain links TRBV6-1 to TRBJ2-5; D unclear. V was pared by 5 bases and J by 5 bases, with 15 bases between. The CDR3 length is 14 residues. Germline CDR1 is MNHNS and CDR2 is SASEGT. The CDR3 is CASSQIWGGETQYF. The DNA for the CDR3 is TGTGCCAGCAGTCAAATATGGGGTGGGGAGACCCAGTACTTC.